This TCR beta chain was retrieved from a study of Tregs in tolerant kidney transplant recipients. Study-wide results and caveats: Tregs expanded with activated donor B cells seemed most donor-specific.

As concerns this clone: The antigen is undetermined.

Generated by immunoSEQ multiplex PCR, the TCRdb table keeps only in-frame clones and is missing some. The sample shows about 83,000 clones, 98% of them seen only once. Unstimulated regulatory T cells (CD4+CD25+CD127-), CD4+CD25- non-regulatory cells, CD4 and CD8 cells were FACS-sorted from thawed PBMCs. V was trimmed by 7 bases and J by 4 bases, leaving 8 bases between them. This CDR3 is built from 11 residues. Germline CDR1 is SGDLS and CDR2 is YYNGEE. Here the sequenced sample was CD4+ T cells from blood, taken before the transplant. V gene TRBV9 combines with J gene TRBJ2-5; D uncertain. The origin of this receptor is a human donor who received a combined kidney and bone marrow transplant. CDR3 region: CASGEVETQYF. The CDR3 DNA follows: TGTGCCAGCGGAGAGGTAGAGACCCAGTACTTC.